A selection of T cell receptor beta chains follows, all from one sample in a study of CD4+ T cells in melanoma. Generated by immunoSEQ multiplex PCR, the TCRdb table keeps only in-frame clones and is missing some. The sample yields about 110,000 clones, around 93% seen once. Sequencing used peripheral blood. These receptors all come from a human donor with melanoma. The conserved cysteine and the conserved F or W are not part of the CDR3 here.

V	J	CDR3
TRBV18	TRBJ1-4	ASSPPGQGNEKLF
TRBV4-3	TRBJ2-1	ASSRRPSLHNEQF
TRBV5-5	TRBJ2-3	ASSLGWRGTDTQY
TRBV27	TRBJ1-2	ASEPGQGNYGYT
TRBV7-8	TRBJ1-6	ASSLEAGKSSYNSPLH
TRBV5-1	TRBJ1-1	ASSLDGANTEAF
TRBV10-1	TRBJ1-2	ASSEETDRGLPYGYT
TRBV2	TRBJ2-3	ASILMTSTDTQY
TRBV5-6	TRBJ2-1	ASRKRQGADEQF
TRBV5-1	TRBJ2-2	ASSLTPSGGANTGELF
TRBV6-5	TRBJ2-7	ASRGGSGQSYEQY
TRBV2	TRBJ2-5	ASSNRGLETQY
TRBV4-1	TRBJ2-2	ASSPRGQGESRELF
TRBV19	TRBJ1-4	ASSSWTGTTNEKLF
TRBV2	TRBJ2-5	ASSSDMQETQY
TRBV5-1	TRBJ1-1	ASSLAGTFMNTEAF
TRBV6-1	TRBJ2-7	ASSMDGFYEQY
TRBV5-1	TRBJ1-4	ASSADIATNEKLF
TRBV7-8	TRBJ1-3	ASSLGRQHSGNTIY
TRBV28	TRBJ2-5	ASRANLGQGVKETQY
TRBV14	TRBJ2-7	ASRRTGEVGEQY
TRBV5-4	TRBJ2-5	ASSRAQDRGRAETQY
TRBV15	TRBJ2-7	ATNTGQGAWEEQY
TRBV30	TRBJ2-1	AWRRGAGNSEQF
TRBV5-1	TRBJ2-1	ASSLPSGLNEQF
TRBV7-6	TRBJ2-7	ASSLMGRAEQY
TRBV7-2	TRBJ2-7	ASSWDRYSYEQY
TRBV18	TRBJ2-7	ASSPTAGGYYEQY
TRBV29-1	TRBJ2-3	SGVTALTDTQY
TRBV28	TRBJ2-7	ASGQGSHEQY
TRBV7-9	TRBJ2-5	ASSPRVGDGGGETQY
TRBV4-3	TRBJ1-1	ASSQEFGQGGTEAF
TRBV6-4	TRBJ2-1	ASREQF